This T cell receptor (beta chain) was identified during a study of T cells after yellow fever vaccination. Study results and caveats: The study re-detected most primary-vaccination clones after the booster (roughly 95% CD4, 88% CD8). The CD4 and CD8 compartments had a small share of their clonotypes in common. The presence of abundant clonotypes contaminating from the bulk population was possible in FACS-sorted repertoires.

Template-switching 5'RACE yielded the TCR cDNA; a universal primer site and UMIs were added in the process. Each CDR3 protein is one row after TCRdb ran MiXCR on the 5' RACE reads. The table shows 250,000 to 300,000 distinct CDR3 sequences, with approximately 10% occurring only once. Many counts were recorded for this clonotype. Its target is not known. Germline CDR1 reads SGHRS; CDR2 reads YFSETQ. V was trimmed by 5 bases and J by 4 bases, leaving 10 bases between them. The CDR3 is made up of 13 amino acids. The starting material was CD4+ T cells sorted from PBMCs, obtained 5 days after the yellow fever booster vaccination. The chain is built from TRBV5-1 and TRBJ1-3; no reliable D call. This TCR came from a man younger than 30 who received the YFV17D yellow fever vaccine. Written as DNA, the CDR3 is TGCGCCAGCAGGCTGGGCGACGGAAACACCATATATTTT. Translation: CASRLGDGNTIYF.